The 4 T cell receptor beta chains presented below share a single source sample, sequenced in a study of T cells in localized non-small cell lung cancer. Assay: immunoSEQ multiplex PCR; the TCRdb copy retains only in-frame clones and omits some. Of roughly 34,000 clones listed, less than 80% are singletons. Sequenced material: peripheral blood, taken before any cancer treatment. These receptors came from a male donor at least 60 years old with stage II squamous cell lung carcinoma.

CDR3 nucleotide sequence: TGTGCCAGCAGCTTTACCGACTCTGGAAACACCATATATTTT. It is translated as CASSFTDSGNTIYF. The V and J genes are TRBV7-9 and TRBJ1-3; D unclear. Germline-derived CDR1 and CDR2 are SEHNR and FQNEAQ (reference sequence). The CDR3 has 14 amino acids. Trimming removed 3 bases at V and 0 bases at J, with 6 bases between.

The rearrangement joins TRBV7-7 to TRBJ2-5; TRBD1 is a possible D gene (6 bases). Per the germline V gene, CDR1 is SSHAT and CDR2 is FNYEAQ (reference sequence). CDR3 length equals 14 residues. The germline V and J ends were trimmed by 0 bases and 5 bases, with 10 bases remaining between them. The CDR3 sequence: CASSLAPGAETQYF. CDR3 nucleotide sequence: TGTGCCAGCAGCTTAGCACCAGGGGCGGAGACCCAGTACTTC.

The chain combines TRBV5-1 with TRBJ2-3; possibly TRBD2 for D (5 bases). The CDR3 totals 9 residues. Germline V lookup: CDR1 SGHRS, CDR2 YFSETQ. V lost 9 bases, J lost 10 bases, and 9 bases lay in between. CDR3 amino acids: CATYGAQYF. The CDR3, as DNA: TGCGCCACCTACGGGGCGCAGTATTTT.

The chain combines TRBV9 with TRBJ1-2, with 8 positions matching TRBD1. Unmatched junction bases numbered 10, after V lost 1 base and J lost 8 bases. Germline-derived CDR1 and CDR2 are SGDLS and YYNGEE. The length of the CDR3 is 15 residues. CDR3 DNA sequence: TGTGCCAGCAGCGTACGGACAGGGAGAATGGGCGGCTACACCTTC. Translation: CASSVRTGRMGGYTF.